What follows are 21 T cell receptor beta chains derived from one specimen sequenced in a study of PD-1 blockade in classical Hodgkin lymphoma. Time point here: newly diagnosed, previously untreated cHL patient sample. Profiling relied on immunoSEQ multiplex PCR, and the TCRdb table lists in-frame clones only, not all of them. This table holds about 47,000 clones, roughly 93% found once. Sequenced: peripheral blood mononuclear cells (PBMCs). The receptor set was obtained from a human donor with classical Hodgkin lymphoma.

The CDR3 DNA reads as TGTGCCAGCAGCTTAAGGGCCTTTGTGGGAGTGGTCTACAATGAGCAGTTCTTC. This codes for CASSLRAFVGVVYNEQFF. The rearrangement uses TRBV7-6 and TRBJ2-1, with TRBD2 as a possible D gene (5 bases). Between the trimmed V and J ends, which lost 2 bases and 3 bases, there was a span of 20 bases. The CDR3 length is 18 residues. Germline V CDR1 and CDR2: SGHVS, FNYEAQ.

The chain uses TRBV10-3 and TRBJ2-7; the D gene could be TRBD1 or TRBD2 (5 bases each). Germline V gene data show CDR1 as ENHRY and CDR2 as SYGVKD. The V end was cut by 3 bases, the J end by 3 bases, with 12 bases between. The CDR3 consists of 14 residues. The CDR3 nucleotides are TGTGCCATCAGTGACCGGGACCGAGGCTACGAGCAGTACGTC. Its translation: CAISDRDRGYEQYV.

This clone qualifies as medium-sized. The chain is built from TRBV10-1 and TRBJ2-3, with 15 bases aligning to TRBD2. CDR3 length: 15 amino acids. Trimming at V came to 6 bases and at J to 6 bases, leaving 4 bases not matched to a gene. Germline V gives CDR1 WNHNN, CDR2 SYGVQD (reference sequence). CDR3 amino acids: CASRGTSGRHDTQYF. CDR3 in DNA: TGCGCCAGCAGGGGGACTAGCGGGAGGCACGATACGCAGTATTTT.

The rearrangement uses TRBV4-1 and TRBJ2-1, with 9 nucleotides matching TRBD2. The trim removed 1 base at V and 3 bases at J, leaving 1 base unmatched. This CDR3 spans 15 amino acids. Germline CDR1 reads MGHRA; CDR2 reads YSYEKL. The CDR3 is CASSQGLADYNEQFF. In DNA, the CDR3 is TGCGCCAGCAGCCAAGGACTAGCGGACTACAATGAGCAGTTCTTC.

The chain combines TRBV28 with TRBJ1-2; D is uncertain. The CDR3 length is 13 residues. Deletions cut 2 bases from V and 9 bases from J, with 13 bases between. CDR1 is MDHEN and CDR2 is SYDVKM in the germline V gene. DNA for the CDR3: TGTGCCAGCAGTTTACGAACCGGAATTAGCTACACCTTC. Amino acid sequence: CASSLRTGISYTF.

The gene calls are TRBV27 and TRBJ2-2; no clear D. Germline lookup yields CDR1 MNHEY and CDR2 SMNVEV (reference sequence). The CDR3 covers 12 residues. The germline V and J ends were trimmed by 2 bases and 5 bases, with 3 bases remaining between them. CDR3 bases: TGTGCCAGCAGTTTAGGGACCGGGGAGCTGTTTTTT. Translating gives CASSLGTGELFF.

The chain couples TRBV4-1 to TRBJ1-2, with 10 nucleotides matching TRBD1. The CDR3 is 14 amino acids. V lost 3 bases and J lost 8; bases outside the gene matches: 6. Germline V lookup: CDR1 MGHRA, CDR2 YSYEKL. This CDR3 reads CASSQRDRGAGYTF. The CDR3 DNA is TGCGCCAGCAGCCAGAGGGACAGGGGAGCCGGCTACACCTTC.

The chain employs TRBV28 and TRBJ1-4; 12 positions agree with TRBD1. J was trimmed by 13 bases and V by 5 bases; bases with no gene match: 11. The CDR3 has 15 amino acids. Germline CDR1 reads MDHEN; CDR2 reads SYDVKM. Written as DNA, the CDR3 is TGTGCCAGCAGTAATCCGGGACAGGGGGCCGGGAGACTGTTTTTT. Its protein is CASSNPGQGAGRLFF. Together with reference TRBV28 and TRBJ1-4, the CDR3 gives the full variable domain: DVKVTQSSRYLVKRTGEKVFLECVQDMDHENMFWYRQDPGLGLRLIYFSYDVKMKEKGDIPEGYSVSREKKERFSLILESASTNQTSMYLCASSNPGQGAGRLFFGSGTQLSVL.

This chain links TRBV19 with TRBJ1-2; 10 positions match TRBD1. Trimming took 5 bases from V and 7 from J; bases not matched to a gene: 4. The CDR3 totals 13 residues. Germline V CDR1 and CDR2: LNHDA, SQIVND (reference sequence). This CDR3 reads CASSGDRGRGYTF. DNA for the CDR3: TGTGCCAGTAGTGGGGACAGGGGACGTGGCTACACCTTC.

For the CDR3, the DNA is TGTGCCAGTAGTACCGAGACACTTATGAACACTGAAGCTTTCTTT. Encoded protein: CASSTETLMNTEAFF. The gene calls are TRBV19 and TRBJ1-1; D uncertain. V lost 4 bases to trimming and J lost 0 bases, with 12 bases between them. The CDR3 consists of 15 residues. Germline assignment: CDR1 LNHDA and CDR2 SQIVND (reference sequence).

J is TRBJ1-6 and V is TRBV13, with TRBD1 as a possible D gene (5 bases). Trimming took 2 bases from V and 10 from J, leaving 12 bases between them. CDR1 PRHDT and CDR2 FYEKMQ come from the germline V gene (reference sequence). The CDR3 extends over 14 amino acids. DNA of the CDR3: TGTGCCAGCAGCTTACTGGGGCGCGGATCACCCCTCCACTTT. Its translation is CASSLLGRGSPLHF.

The chain joins TRBV28 to TRBJ2-2, with a weak D call TRBD2 (6 bases). The CDR3 loop spans 15 amino acids. V was clipped by 5 bases and J by 2 bases, with 12 bases between them. Per germline, CDR1 MDHEN and CDR2 SYDVKM. CDR3 DNA sequence: TGTGCCAGCAGTCCCCCGGGAGTAAACACCGGGGAGCTGTTTTTT. This translates into CASSPPGVNTGELFF.

This CDR3 reads CASSLARETQYF. The CDR3 DNA sequence: TGTGCCAGCAGCTTGGCTAGAGAGACCCAGTACTTC. The J gene is TRBJ2-5, the V gene TRBV5-6; D ambiguous. The germline CDR1 and CDR2 sequences are SGHDT and YYEEEE. V was pared by 0 bases and J by 4 bases, with 4 bases between. CDR3 length: 12 amino acids.

V is TRBV9 and J is TRBJ1-1; D not certain. V lost 4 bases, J lost 4 bases, and 8 bases lay in between. Germline V gene lookup returns CDR1 SGDLS and CDR2 YYNGEE. CDR3 length: 12 amino acids. The CDR3 DNA follows: TGTGCCAGCAGCTCTCGCCCCACTGAAGCTTTCTTT. This gives the protein CASSSRPTEAFF. Combining the CDR3 with reference TRBV9 and TRBJ1-1 gives the whole variable domain DSGVTQTPKHLITATGQRVTLRCSPRSGDLSVYWYQQSLDQGLQFLIQYYNGEERAKGNILERFSAQQFPDLHSELNLSSLELGDSALYFCASSSRPTEAFFGQGTRLTVV.

J is TRBJ2-5 and V is TRBV10-3; TRBD2 matches at 7 bases. V gave up 11 bases and J gave up 3 bases; unmatched junction bases: 18. This CDR3 comprises 16 residues. CDR1 is ENHRY, CDR2 SYGVKD, per germline. CDR3 nucleotide sequence: TGTGCCTCCACTCCTACACTAGCGCGAAGGAAAGAGACCCAGTACTTC. Its translation: CASTPTLARRKETQYF.

This chain links TRBV5-4 with TRBJ1-1; D remains ambiguous. V was clipped by 0 bases and J by 3 bases, with 18 bases between them. The germline gives CDR1 SGHNT, CDR2 YYREEE (reference sequence). The CDR3 extends over 17 amino acids. The DNA for the CDR3 is TGTGCCAGCAGCTTGGCCAACGGGCTCGGGCCTGACACTGAAGCTTTCTTT. Amino acid sequence: CASSLANGLGPDTEAFF.

This clone was observed once. V and J are TRBV11-1 and TRBJ2-1; D is possibly TRBD1 (5 bases). Trimming left V 2 bases short and J 7 bases short, with 6 bases between. CDR1 SGHAT and CDR2 FQDESV come from the germline V gene (reference sequence). The CDR3 totals 12 residues. CDR3 protein: CASSLSGNEQFF. The CDR3 DNA sequence: TGTGCCAGCAGCTTATCAGGGAATGAGCAGTTCTTC. The complete variable domain, with remaining parts taken from reference TRBV11-1 and TRBJ2-1, reads EAEVAQSPRYKITEKSQAVAFWCDPISGHATLYWYRQILGQGPELLVQFQDESVVDDSQLPKDRFSAERLKGVDSTLKIQPAELGDSAMYLCASSLSGNEQFFGPGTRLTVL.

V is TRBV27 and J is TRBJ1-3; no reliable D call. The V and J ends lost 4 bases and 0 bases respectively, with 7 bases between them. The CDR3 contains 14 residues. CDR1 MNHEY and CDR2 SMNVEV come from the germline V gene (reference sequence). The CDR3 DNA reads TGTGCCAGCAGTTCTTCAGGCTCTGGAAACACCATATATTTT. Translating it yields CASSSSGSGNTIYF.

V usage is TRBV19 and J usage is TRBJ2-1, with 13 bases lining up with TRBD2. V shed 5 bases, J shed 9 bases, and the junction held 7 bases outside the gene matches. This CDR3 spans 15 amino acids. Looked up from germline, CDR1 is LNHDA and CDR2 is SQIVND (reference sequence). Written as DNA, the CDR3 is TGTGCCAGTAGTTGGACTAGCGGGAGCAGGAGTGAGCAGTTCTTC. Encoded protein: CASSWTSGSRSEQFF.

This clone was found once. The chain carries TRBV28 and TRBJ2-3; 12 bases map to TRBD2. From germline, CDR1 is MDHEN and CDR2 SYDVKM. This CDR3 has 15 amino acids. V lost 5 bases and J lost 4; bases outside the gene matches: 4. The CDR3 nucleotides are TGTGCCAGCAGTCGCCGACTAGCGGGAGCAGATACGCAGTATTTT. Residues: CASSRRLAGADTQYF. The whole variable domain, filled in from reference TRBV28 and TRBJ2-3, reads DVKVTQSSRYLVKRTGEKVFLECVQDMDHENMFWYRQDPGLGLRLIYFSYDVKMKEKGDIPEGYSVSREKKERFSLILESASTNQTSMYLCASSRRLAGADTQYFGPGTRLTVL.

By sample share, this clone is medium-sized (0.01 to 0.1%). The V call is TRBV9, the J call TRBJ1-5; no clear D. CDR3 size: 14 residues. The V end lost 0 bases, the J end lost 4 bases, and 8 bases lay between the germline ends. Germline lookup yields CDR1 SGDLS and CDR2 YYNGEE. The CDR3 sequence: CASSVDGANQPQHF. The CDR3 DNA is TGTGCCAGCAGCGTAGATGGCGCTAATCAGCCCCAGCATTTT.